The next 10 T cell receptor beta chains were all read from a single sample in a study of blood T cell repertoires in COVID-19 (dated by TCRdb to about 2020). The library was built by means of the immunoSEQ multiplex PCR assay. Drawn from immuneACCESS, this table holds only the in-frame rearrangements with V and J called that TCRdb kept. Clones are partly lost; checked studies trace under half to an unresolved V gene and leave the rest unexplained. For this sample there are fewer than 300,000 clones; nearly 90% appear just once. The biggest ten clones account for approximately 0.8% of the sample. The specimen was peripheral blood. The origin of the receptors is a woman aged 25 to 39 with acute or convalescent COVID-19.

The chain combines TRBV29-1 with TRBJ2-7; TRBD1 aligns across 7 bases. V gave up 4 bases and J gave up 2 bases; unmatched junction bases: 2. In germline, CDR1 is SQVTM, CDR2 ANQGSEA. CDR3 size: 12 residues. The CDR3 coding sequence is TGCAGCGTTGGGACAGGTCCCTACGAGCAGTACTTC. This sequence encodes CSVGTGPYEQYF.

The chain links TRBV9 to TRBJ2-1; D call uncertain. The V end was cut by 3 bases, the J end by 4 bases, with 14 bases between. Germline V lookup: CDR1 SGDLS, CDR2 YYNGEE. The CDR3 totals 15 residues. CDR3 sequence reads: CASSASELKYNEQFF. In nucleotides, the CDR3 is TGTGCCAGCAGCGCCTCGGAGCTGAAGTACAATGAGCAGTTCTTC.

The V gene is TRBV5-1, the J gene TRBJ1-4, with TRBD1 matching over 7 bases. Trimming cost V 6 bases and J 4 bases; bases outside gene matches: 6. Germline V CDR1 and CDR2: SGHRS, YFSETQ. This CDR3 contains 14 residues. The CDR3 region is CASKPGQNNEKLFF. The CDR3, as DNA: TGCGCCAGCAAACCGGGACAGAATAATGAAAAACTGTTTTTT. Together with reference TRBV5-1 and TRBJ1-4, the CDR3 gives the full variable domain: KAGVTQTPRYLIKTRGQQVTLSCSPISGHRSVSWYQQTPGQGLQFLFEYFSETQRNKGNFPGRFSGRQFSNSRSEMNVSTLELGDSALYLCASKPGQNNEKLFFGSGTQLSVL.

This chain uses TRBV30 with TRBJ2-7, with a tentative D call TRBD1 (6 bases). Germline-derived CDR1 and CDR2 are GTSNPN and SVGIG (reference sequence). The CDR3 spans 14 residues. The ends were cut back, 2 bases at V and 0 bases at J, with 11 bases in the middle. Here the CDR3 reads CAWSPGQNSYEQYF. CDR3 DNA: TGTGCCTGGAGTCCGGGACAAAACTCCTACGAGCAGTACTTC.

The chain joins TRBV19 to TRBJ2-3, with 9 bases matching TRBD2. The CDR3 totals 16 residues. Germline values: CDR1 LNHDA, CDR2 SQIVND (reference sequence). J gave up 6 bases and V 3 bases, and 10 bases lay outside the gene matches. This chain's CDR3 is CASSMPGTSLPDTQYF. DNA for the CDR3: TGTGCCAGTAGTATGCCCGGGACTAGCCTTCCGGATACGCAGTATTTT.

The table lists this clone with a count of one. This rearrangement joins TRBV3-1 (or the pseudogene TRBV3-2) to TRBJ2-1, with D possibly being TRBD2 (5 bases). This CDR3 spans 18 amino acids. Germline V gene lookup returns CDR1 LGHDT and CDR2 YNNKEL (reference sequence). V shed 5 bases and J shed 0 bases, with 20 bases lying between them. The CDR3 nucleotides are TGTGCCAGCAGCGCCCTCCCACTGGCGGGTGTCTCCTACAATGAGCAGTTCTTC. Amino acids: CASSALPLAGVSYNEQFF.

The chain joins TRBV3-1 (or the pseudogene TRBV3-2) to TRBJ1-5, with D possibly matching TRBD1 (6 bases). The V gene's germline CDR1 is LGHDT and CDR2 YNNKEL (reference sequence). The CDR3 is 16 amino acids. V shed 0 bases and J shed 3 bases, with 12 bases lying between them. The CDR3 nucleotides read TGTGCCAGCAGCCAAGATCGACAGGCAAACAATCAGCCCCAGCATTTT. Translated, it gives CASSQDRQANNQPQHF.

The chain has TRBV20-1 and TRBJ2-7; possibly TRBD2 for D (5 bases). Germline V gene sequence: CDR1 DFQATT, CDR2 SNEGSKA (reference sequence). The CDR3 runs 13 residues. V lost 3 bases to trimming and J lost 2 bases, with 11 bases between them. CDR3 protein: CSASGGSTYEQYF. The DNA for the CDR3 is TGCAGTGCTAGTGGCGGGTCTACCTACGAGCAGTACTTC.

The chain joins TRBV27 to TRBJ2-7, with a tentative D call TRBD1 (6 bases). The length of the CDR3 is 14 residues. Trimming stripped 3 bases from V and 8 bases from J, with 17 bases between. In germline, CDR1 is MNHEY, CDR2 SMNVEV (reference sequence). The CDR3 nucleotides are TGTGCCAGCAGTTTTGCAGGGGTGTCTACGAAGCAGTACTTC. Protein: CASSFAGVSTKQYF.

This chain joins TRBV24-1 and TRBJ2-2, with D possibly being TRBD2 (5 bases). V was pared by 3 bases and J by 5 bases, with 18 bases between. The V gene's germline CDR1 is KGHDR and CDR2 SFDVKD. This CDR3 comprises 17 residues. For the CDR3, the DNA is TGTGCCACCAGTGATCCCTATCGAGGGTCCGGGACCGGGGAGCTGTTTTTT. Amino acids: CATSDPYRGSGTGELFF.